The 31 T cell receptor beta chains presented below share a single source sample, sequenced in a study of blood T cell repertoires in COVID-19. Some clones are missing from TCRdb's copy, which holds only in-frame ones; the method was immunoSEQ multiplex PCR. The table lists 95,000 to 150,000 clones, roughly three quarters of them singletons. The sample comprised peripheral blood. The receptors stem from a human donor in a cohort sampled during active COVID-19.

The V and J genes are TRBV5-1 and TRBJ1-1, with 10 bases that match TRBD1. J gave up 8 bases and V 2 bases, and 12 bases lay outside the gene matches. The CDR3 covers 16 residues. Germline V gene sequence: CDR1 SGHRS, CDR2 YFSETQ. CDR3 in DNA: TGCGCCAGCAGCTTCCGGGACAGGGGCGAACCTAACGAAGCTTTCTTT. It translates to CASSFRDRGEPNEAFF.

The chain has TRBV3-1 (or the pseudogene TRBV3-2) and TRBJ2-2; TRBD2 matches at 9 bases. V lost 4 bases to trimming and J lost 2 bases; unmatched junction nucleotides: 5. Germline CDR1 is LGHDT and CDR2 is YNNKEL (reference sequence). This CDR3 has 16 amino acids. In nucleotides, the CDR3 is TGTGCCAGCAGCCTAAGGACTAGCGCAAACACCGGGGAGCTGTTTTTT. It specifies CASSLRTSANTGELFF.

J is TRBJ1-4 and V is TRBV12-1; the table's D call, TRBD1, was not checked against the DNA. TRBV12-1 is marked as a pseudogene. The CDR3 is made up of 20 amino acids. CDR3 region: CASSSPGQGPGQGVWEKLFF. The CDR3 DNA sequence: TGTGCCAGCAGCTCCCCAGGACAAGGACCGGGACAGGGGGTTTGGGAAAAACTGTTTTTT.

This chain connects TRBV4-1 to TRBJ2-7; D is ambiguous. The V end lost 0 bases, the J end lost 2 bases, and 5 bases lay between the germline ends. The germline V gene encodes CDR1 MGHRA and CDR2 YSYEKL. The CDR3 runs to 13 residues. In DNA, the CDR3 is TGCGCCAGCAGCCAAGAAGACACCTACGAGCAGTACTTC. Residues: CASSQEDTYEQYF.

The V gene is TRBV21-1, the J gene TRBJ2-7; whether TRBD2, the table's D call, matches the DNA was not checked. TRBV21-1 is described as a pseudogene. The CDR3 consists of 14 residues. Here the CDR3 DNA reads TGTGCCAACCCCCCCGGGACTAGCGTCTACGAGCAGTACTTC. Translation gives CANPPGTSVYEQYF.

This clone was detected a few times. The chain couples TRBV28 to TRBJ1-1, with 7 bases aligning to TRBD1. This CDR3 is built from 13 residues. V lost 5 bases to trimming and J lost 4 bases; unmatched junction nucleotides: 4. In germline, CDR1 is MDHEN, CDR2 SYDVKM. CDR3 in DNA: TGTGCCAGCAGTCTAGGGGGCTTCACTGAAGCTTTCTTT. Its protein product is CASSLGGFTEAFF.

A single count supports this clone. The chain employs TRBV30 and TRBJ2-7, with a possible D match to TRBD1 (5 bases). CDR1 is GTSNPN and CDR2 is SVGIG in the germline V gene (reference sequence). V lost 5 bases and J lost 2, with 13 bases in between. The CDR3 runs 13 residues. CDR3 protein: CAWGQGATYEQYF. Here the CDR3 DNA reads TGTGCCTGGGGACAAGGGGCAACCTACGAGCAGTACTTC.

The V call is TRBV27, the J call TRBJ1-6; a possible D gene is TRBD1 (5 bases). The CDR3 loop spans 15 amino acids. Trimming removed 5 bases from V and 6 bases from J, with 14 bases in between. Looked up from germline, CDR1 is MNHEY and CDR2 is SMNVEV (reference sequence). CDR3 loop: CASSPYTGSNSPLHF. The CDR3, as DNA: TGTGCCAGCAGTCCGTATACAGGTTCTAATTCACCCCTCCACTTT.

The genes are TRBV5-1 and TRBJ2-3; D is perhaps TRBD2 (5 bases). V lost 0 bases and J 7 bases, leaving 12 bases between the germline ends. Germline V gives CDR1 SGHRS, CDR2 YFSETQ. This CDR3 contains 14 residues. The CDR3 DNA follows: TGCGCCAGCAGCTTGGTGCTTGGGAGAAATACGCAGTATTTT. Translation: CASSLVLGRNTQYF.

The rearrangement uses TRBV20-1 and TRBJ1-2; TRBD1 might be the D (5 bases). Trimming removed 6 bases from V and 8 bases from J, with 13 bases in between. CDR1 is DFQATT, CDR2 SNEGSKA, per germline (reference sequence). The CDR3 contains 11 residues. In DNA form, the CDR3 reads TGCAGTGCCCCGGACGGGGGAGGCTACACCTTC. It specifies CSAPDGGGYTF.

The chain combines TRBV7-9 with TRBJ2-5; tentatively, D is TRBD1 (5 bases). From germline, CDR1 is SEHNR and CDR2 FQNEAQ (reference sequence). V lost 5 bases and J lost 0, with 16 bases in between. This CDR3 has 16 amino acids. For the CDR3, the DNA is TGTGCCAGCAGCACAACGATAGACAGCGACCAAGAGACCCAGTACTTC. Translation: CASSTTIDSDQETQYF.

This clone appeared once. The V call is TRBV27, the J call TRBJ2-6, with D possibly TRBD1 on 5 matching bases. CDR1 MNHEY and CDR2 SMNVEV come from the germline V gene (reference sequence). V lost 2 bases and J 2 bases, leaving 13 bases between the germline ends. CDR3 size: 17 residues. The chain's CDR3 is CASSLGAGLAGANVLTF. CDR3 in DNA: TGTGCCAGCAGTTTAGGGGCAGGGCTCGCTGGGGCCAACGTCCTGACTTTC.

CDR3 DNA sequence: TGCGCCAGCTCTGGGACTAGCGGGTCCTACGAGCAGTACTTC. This encodes CASSGTSGSYEQYF. J is TRBJ2-7 and V is TRBV5-1; 12 nucleotides line up with TRBD2. This CDR3 has 14 residues. The V gene end was trimmed by 7 bases and the J gene end by 1 base; junction bases not matched to a gene: 3. The V gene's germline CDR1 is SGHRS and CDR2 YFSETQ.

This clone was observed a handful of times. The chain recombines TRBV5-4 with TRBJ2-7; TRBD2 matches at 7 bases. The length of the CDR3 is 14 residues. Germline trimming cut 6 bases from V and 5 bases from J; bases unmatched to any gene: 11. Per the germline V gene, CDR1 is SGHNT and CDR2 is YYREEE (reference sequence). The CDR3 region is CASTSPGLDHEQYF. In nucleotides, the CDR3 is TGTGCCAGCACTTCGCCCGGACTAGACCACGAGCAGTACTTC.

The chain is built from TRBV6-1 and TRBJ2-7; 13 bases fit TRBD2. The CDR3 is made up of 21 amino acids. V shed 0 bases, J shed 7 bases, and the junction held 21 bases outside the gene matches. The germline V gene encodes CDR1 MNHNS and CDR2 SASEGT. Written as DNA, the CDR3 is TGTGCCAGCAGTGAAGCGGGGACAGCGCTAACTAGCGGGAGGGCCCGCCGGGAGCAGTACTTC. Amino acids: CASSEAGTALTSGRARREQYF.

This clone appeared a single time. The rearrangement joins TRBV6-5 to TRBJ1-1; D is perhaps TRBD1 (5 bases). Trimming stripped 2 bases from V and 4 bases from J, with 8 bases between. From germline, CDR1 is MNHEY and CDR2 SVGAGI. This CDR3 is 13 amino acids long. The CDR3 DNA is TGTGCCAGCAGTTACGGAGGGGTCACTGAAGCTTTCTTT. Encoded protein: CASSYGGVTEAFF.

The chain employs TRBV6-5 and TRBJ2-7, with a tentative D call TRBD2 (6 bases). Trimming took 5 bases from V and 2 from J, leaving 13 bases between them. In germline, CDR1 is MNHEY, CDR2 SVGAGI. The CDR3 covers 14 residues. As DNA, the CDR3 is TGTGCCAGCAGTACCGGGACTTTTACCTACGAGCAGTACTTC. Residues: CASSTGTFTYEQYF.

J is TRBJ2-7 and V is TRBV11-2; no clear D. CDR1 is SGHAT and CDR2 is FQNNGV in the germline V gene. Trimming removed 4 bases at V and 7 bases at J, with 14 bases between. The CDR3 is 13 amino acids. CDR3 region: CASSSPEVQEQYF. CDR3 DNA sequence: TGTGCCAGCAGCTCCCCCGAGGTCCAGGAGCAGTACTTC. Together with reference TRBV11-2 and TRBJ2-7, the CDR3 gives the full variable domain: EAGVAQSPRYKIIEKRQSVAFWCNPISGHATLYWYQQILGQGPKLLIQFQNNGVVDDSQLPKDRFSAERLKGVDSTLKIQPAKLEDSAVYLCASSSPEVQEQYFGPGTRLTVT.

The CDR3, as DNA: TGTGCCAGCAGCGTAGGACAGGGCAATTCACCCCTCCACTTT. Protein product: CASSVGQGNSPLHF. The V and J genes are TRBV9 and TRBJ1-6, with TRBD1 matching 7 bases. The CDR3 covers 14 residues. J lost 7 bases, V lost 0 bases, and 1 base had no gene match. Germline-derived CDR1 and CDR2 are SGDLS and YYNGEE.

This clone showed up just a few times. The rearrangement links TRBV6-5 to TRBJ2-7, with 9 bases matching TRBD2. CDR3 length: 14 amino acids. After removal of 5 bases from V and 2 bases from J, the junction contained 4 bases not matched to a gene. From germline, CDR1 is MNHEY and CDR2 SVGAGI. CDR3 sequence (DNA): TGTGCCAGCAGTCTTAGCGGGAGACCCTACGAGCAGTACTTC. It yields the protein CASSLSGRPYEQYF.

The gene calls are TRBV5-1 and TRBJ2-7; 7 positions agree with TRBD2. V was pared by 2 bases and J by 5 bases, with 7 bases of the junction left unmatched. The CDR3 totals 14 residues. CDR1 is SGHRS and CDR2 is YFSETQ in the germline V gene. The CDR3 DNA sequence: TGCGCCAGCAGCTTCGAGCGGGATGCCAACGAGCAGTACTTC. Protein product: CASSFERDANEQYF. The whole variable domain, filled in from reference TRBV5-1 and TRBJ2-7, reads KAGVTQTPRYLIKTRGQQVTLSCSPISGHRSVSWYQQTPGQGLQFLFEYFSETQRNKGNFPGRFSGRQFSNSRSEMNVSTLELGDSALYLCASSFERDANEQYFGPGTRLTVT.

Here the CDR3 DNA reads TGTGCCAGCAGCGAACTACAGGGACCGGGTCAGCCCCAGCATTTT. Protein sequence: CASSELQGPGQPQHF. This chain links TRBV2 with TRBJ1-5; the D gene is possibly TRBD1 (6 bases). This CDR3 has 15 amino acids. CDR1 and CDR2 from the germline V gene are SNHLY and FYNNEI. Trimming left V 6 bases short and J 6 bases short, with 18 bases between.

The rearrangement joins TRBV7-9 to TRBJ1-5; unclear D gene. Per the germline V gene, CDR1 is SEHNR and CDR2 is FQNEAQ (reference sequence). V was cut by 4 bases and J by 6 bases, with 7 bases left in between. CDR3 length: 12 amino acids. The chain's CDR3 is CASSSGLQPQHF. CDR3 coding DNA: TGTGCCAGCAGCTCCGGACTTCAGCCCCAGCATTTT.

V and J are TRBV6-5 and TRBJ2-7; D call uncertain. CDR1 is MNHEY, CDR2 SVGAGI, per germline. V lost 2 bases and J 2 bases, leaving 10 bases between the germline ends. The CDR3 length is 14 residues. CDR3 in amino acids: CASSYDDGAYEQYF. The DNA for the CDR3 is TGTGCCAGCAGTTACGACGACGGAGCCTACGAGCAGTACTTC.

This chain connects TRBV27 to TRBJ1-1; 7 bases are shared with TRBD1. This CDR3 is 13 amino acids long. After removal of 8 bases from V and 5 bases from J, the junction contained 8 bases not matched to a gene. Per the germline V gene, CDR1 is MNHEY and CDR2 is SMNVEV (reference sequence). CDR3 protein: CASEPHRGTEAFF. Written as DNA, the CDR3 is TGTGCCAGCGAACCTCACAGGGGAACTGAAGCTTTCTTT.

The V and J genes are TRBV27 and TRBJ2-1; D is ambiguous. The CDR3 sequence is 13 residues long. The ends were cut back, 3 bases at V and 7 bases at J, with 10 bases in the middle. CDR1 and CDR2 (germline): MNHEY, SMNVEV (reference sequence). The CDR3 DNA sequence: TGTGCCAGCAGTTTTCCTTTCGGGAATGAGCAGTTCTTC. Residues: CASSFPFGNEQFF.

The chain uses TRBV14 and TRBJ2-5; 11 bases agree with TRBD1. CDR3 size: 16 residues. Germline-derived CDR1 and CDR2 are SGHDN and FVKESK. Germline trimming cut 1 base from V and 8 bases from J; bases unmatched to any gene: 9. CDR3: CASSQGDRGNSLTQYF. The CDR3 DNA reads TGTGCCAGCAGCCAAGGGGACAGGGGGAACTCGCTCACCCAGTACTTC.

The genes are TRBV4-1 and TRBJ2-7; D perhaps matches TRBD2 (5 bases). This CDR3 spans 14 amino acids. Trimming cost V 0 bases and J 4 bases, with 10 bases left between them. Germline loops: CDR1 MGHRA, CDR2 YSYEKL. In nucleotides, the CDR3 is TGCGCCAGCAGCCAAGATCCCGGGGATTACGAGCAGTACTTC. Its translation is CASSQDPGDYEQYF.

This clone appeared a single time. The chain combines TRBV4-1 with TRBJ1-4; 8 bases agree with TRBD1. The V and J ends lost 4 bases and 12 bases, in that order; junction bases with no gene match: 16. The CDR3 covers 16 residues. Germline CDR1 is MGHRA and CDR2 is YSYEKL. The CDR3 bases are TGCGCCAGCAGCCTACGCTGGACAGGGTCTAACCGGGAACTGTTTTTT. Its translation: CASSLRWTGSNRELFF.

The chain employs TRBV12-5 and TRBJ1-2; 8 bases match TRBD1. The J segment lost 5 bases and the V segment lost 6 bases, leaving 5 bases of the junction unmatched. CDR3 size: 13 residues. Germline CDR1 and CDR2: LGHNT and FRNRAP. In nucleotides, the CDR3 is TGTGCTAGTGGCCCCGACAGGGGATATGGCTACACCTTC. This sequence encodes CASGPDRGYGYTF.

The V and J genes are TRBV6-5 and TRBJ2-7; D possibly corresponds to TRBD1 (6 bases). The ends were cut back, 6 bases at V and 5 bases at J, with 11 bases in the middle. The CDR3 is 12 amino acids. In germline, CDR1 is MNHEY, CDR2 SVGAGI. The CDR3 DNA reads as TGTGCCAGCAGCAGGGGTAGGAACGAGCAGTACTTC. Protein product: CASSRGRNEQYF.